This TCR beta chain stems from a study of blood T cell repertoires in COVID-19. TCRdb's table, derived via immunoSEQ multiplex PCR, lists solely in-frame clones and lacks some. The sample lists roughly 230,000 clones, more than 65% seen once, with roughly 3.1% in the top ten. Participants were aged roughly 18 to 90 years, lived in around 25 US areas, and enrolled virtually. The CDR3 totals 14 residues. Trimming shortened V by 3 bases and J by 1 base, and 9 bases separated the two germline ends. CDR1 SGHTA and CDR2 FQGTGA come from the germline V gene. The chain couples TRBV7-3 to TRBJ1-2; D gene unclear. The TCR originated in a man aged 45-65 years who had recovered from COVID-19. Sequenced material: PBMCs or T cells enriched from blood (not recorded which). The DNA of the CDR3 is TGTGCCAGCAGCTTGACCGGGAATAACTATGGCTACACCTTC. It is translated as CASSLTGNNYGYTF.